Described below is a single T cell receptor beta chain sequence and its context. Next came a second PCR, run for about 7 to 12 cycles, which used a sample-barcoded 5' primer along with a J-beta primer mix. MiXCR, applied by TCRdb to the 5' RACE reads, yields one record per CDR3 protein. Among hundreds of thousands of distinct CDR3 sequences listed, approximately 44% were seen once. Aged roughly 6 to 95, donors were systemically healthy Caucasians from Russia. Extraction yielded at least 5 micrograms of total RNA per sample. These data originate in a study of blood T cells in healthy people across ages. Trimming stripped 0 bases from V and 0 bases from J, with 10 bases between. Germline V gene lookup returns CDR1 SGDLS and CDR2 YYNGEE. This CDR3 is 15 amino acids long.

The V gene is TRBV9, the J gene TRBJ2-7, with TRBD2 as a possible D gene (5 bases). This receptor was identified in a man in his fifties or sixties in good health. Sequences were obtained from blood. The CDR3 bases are TGTGCCAGCAGCGTAGAGGCGGGCACCTCCTACGAGCAGTACTTC. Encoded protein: CASSVEAGTSYEQYF.